The present T cell receptor beta chain was sequenced within a study of cytomegalovirus exposure and HLA in healthy donors. Across the study: An earlier analysis found 95 million to 140 million unique TCR beta sequences from about 179 million T cells. Study-level points and caveats: About 87% or about 30% of the time was how often most TCR beta V segments were productive, according to an earlier analysis. Follow-up analysis later connected one missense variant in DCLRE1C with trimming of TCR beta V- and J-genes. Overall, approximately 150 TCR beta chains were annotated as cytomegalovirus-associated.

PCR involved 60 Vbeta and 13 Jbeta primers. Using immunoSEQ multiplex PCR, the repertoire was profiled, and TCRdb retains in-frame clones only, with some absent. The table lists about 120,000 clones, about 70% of them singletons. Turning to this clone: The antigen remains unidentified.

Germline values: CDR1 MNHEY, CDR2 SVGAGI. Deletions cut 4 bases from V and 4 bases from J, with 16 bases between. The CDR3 consists of 15 residues. V is TRBV6-5 and J is TRBJ1-2; no firm D call. The TCR was taken from a woman between 40 and 55 years old in good health and CMV-seronegative. Sequencing used PBMCs. This CDR3 is CASSSFGQALYGYTF. The CDR3 DNA sequence: TGTGCCAGCAGTTCCTTTGGGCAGGCGCTCTATGGCTACACCTTC.